These T cell receptor beta chains were read from a single sample in a study of blood T cell repertoires in COVID-19. The assay was immunoSEQ multiplex PCR, and TCRdb's table has in-frame clones only and misses some. The data hold around 280,000 clones, with 86% observed a single time. The specimen sequenced was peripheral blood. Every receptor here comes from a woman under 40 who had recovered from COVID-19. The CDR3 runs from the conserved cysteine through the conserved F or W. Each record gives: V gene, CDR3 length, J gene, CDR3 protein.

>TRBV18|14|TRBJ1-4
CASSSDSFNEKLFF
>TRBV4-1|12|TRBJ1-1
CASSQSRDEAFF
>TRBV27|13|TRBJ1-4
CASSSTDSEKLFF
>TRBV2|12|TRBJ2-3
CASRRFTDTQYF
>TRBV7-6|15|TRBJ1-6
CASSAGQGINSPLHF
>TRBV28|13|TRBJ2-2
CASSFRRAGELFF
>TRBV29-1|14|TRBJ2-7
CSVEVPRGNHEQYF
>TRBV10-3|15|TRBJ1-1
CAISRTGGMNTEAFF
>TRBV28|14|TRBJ2-7
CASRRGSISYEQYF
>TRBV25-1|14|TRBJ1-6
CASSVDSYNSPLHF
>TRBV19|12|TRBJ1-1
CASKAQNTEAFF
>TRBV6-5|15|TRBJ1-6
CASSNGQGAYSPLHF
>TRBV13|13|TRBJ2-3
CASSGTSTDTQYF